Presented here are 27 T cell receptor beta chains from one specimen sequenced in a study of shared clonotypes between healthy human individuals. Assay used: immunoSEQ multiplex PCR; TCRdb lists only in-frame clones, some missing. Seen here are about 690,000 clones, around 90% observed once, and the top ten hold more than 30%. The specimen was memory CD8+ T cells from PBMCs. Subset defined: CD45RO+ cells pooled with CCR7-negative TemRA cells. The receptors shown here come from a man aged 18 to 30 in good health. Some clones in this sample may be carry-over from other donors' samples.

The V and J genes are TRBV6-4 and TRBJ2-1; 8 bases map to TRBD2. Germline V lookup: CDR1 MRHNA, CDR2 SNTAGT. V lost 2 bases, J lost 6 bases, and 6 bases stayed unmatched. The CDR3 contains 15 residues. This CDR3 reads CASSDMGLDRNEQFF. The DNA for the CDR3 is TGTGCCAGCAGTGACATGGGACTAGATCGCAATGAGCAGTTCTTC.

The chain recombines TRBV9 with TRBJ2-3; D tentatively reads TRBD1 or TRBD2 (5 bases each). Germline CDR1 SGDLS, CDR2 YYNGEE. This CDR3 spans 18 amino acids. Trimming removed 1 base at V and 0 bases at J, with 18 bases between. The CDR3 protein is CASSVPRDGSASTDTQYF. The DNA of the CDR3 is TGTGCCAGCAGCGTACCCCGGGACGGCTCTGCTAGCACAGATACGCAGTATTTT.

The gene calls are TRBV5-8 and TRBJ2-5; D assignment may be TRBD1 or TRBD2 (5 bases each). This CDR3 spans 16 amino acids. V was cut by 0 bases and J by 2 bases, with 14 bases left in between. In germline, CDR1 is SGHTS, CDR2 YDEGEE. Here the CDR3 reads CASSLVGADLQETQYF. CDR3 coding DNA: TGTGCCAGCAGCTTGGTCGGGGCAGATTTACAAGAGACCCAGTACTTC.

The CDR3 sequence: CAWVKAGSSYEQYF. CDR3 DNA: TGTGCCTGGGTAAAAGCAGGGAGCTCCTACGAGCAGTACTTC. This chain uses TRBV30 with TRBJ2-7; the D call may be TRBD1 or TRBD2 (5 bases each). The CDR3 totals 14 residues. Germline V gene lookup returns CDR1 GTSNPN and CDR2 SVGIG (reference sequence). V was trimmed by 5 bases and J by 0 bases, leaving 14 bases between them.

This clone was detected many times. The CDR3 region has the DNA TGTGCCAGCAGCCCGGACAGGAGTGAGGATACGCAGTATTTT. Amino acids: CASSPDRSEDTQYF. The chain uses TRBV14 and TRBJ2-3, with 7 bases fitting TRBD1. Per the germline V gene, CDR1 is SGHDN and CDR2 is FVKESK. This CDR3 comprises 14 residues. Trimming at V came to 4 bases and at J to 6 bases, leaving 7 bases not matched to a gene. The complete variable domain, with remaining parts taken from reference TRBV14 and TRBJ2-3, reads EAGVTQFPSHSVIEKGQTVTLRCDPISGHDNLYWYRRVMGKEIKFLLHFVKESKQDESGMPNNRFLAERTGGTYSTLKVQPAELEDSGVYFCASSPDRSEDTQYFGPGTRLTVL.

The rearrangement joins TRBV6-5 to TRBJ2-7; 7 bases align to TRBD1. J was trimmed by 3 bases and V by 4 bases; bases with no gene match: 12. The CDR3 is 16 residues long. In germline, CDR1 is MNHEY, CDR2 SVGAGI. CDR3 DNA sequence: TGTGCCAGCAGTTCGGAAGGGGGCGAACGTATCTACGAGCAGTACTTC. Translation: CASSSEGGERIYEQYF.

In this sample, this clone turned up a few times. The CDR3 DNA reads TGTGCCAGCAGCCCAGGGGGGCTGAGGAAAACTGAAGCTTTCTTT. Amino acids: CASSPGGLRKTEAFF. The gene calls are TRBV5-5 and TRBJ1-1; 7 positions agree with TRBD1. Germline-derived CDR1 and CDR2 are SGHKS and YYEKEE (reference sequence). The V segment lost 4 bases and the J segment 5 bases; nucleotides outside the gene matches: 11. CDR3 length: 15 amino acids.

In DNA form, the CDR3 reads TGCAGCGTCCGCAGACAGGGTGGCACAGATACGCAGTATTTT. Protein: CSVRRQGGTDTQYF. The genes are TRBV29-1 and TRBJ2-3, with TRBD1 matching over 7 bases. V dropped 6 bases and J dropped 1; count of bases not matched to a gene: 7. CDR3 size: 14 residues. The germline V gene encodes CDR1 SQVTM and CDR2 ANQGSEA.

The chain is built from TRBV29-1 and TRBJ2-7; the D is unclear. The length of the CDR3 is 15 residues. Looked up from germline, CDR1 is SQVTM and CDR2 is ANQGSEA. V was trimmed by 1 base and J by 4 bases, leaving 17 bases between them. This chain's CDR3 is CSVEVVQALNYEQYF. Here the CDR3 DNA reads TGCAGCGTTGAAGTGGTGCAGGCTTTGAATTACGAGCAGTACTTC.

The rearrangement joins TRBV19 to TRBJ2-7; a weak D match, TRBD1 (5 bases). CDR1 is LNHDA, CDR2 SQIVND, per germline (reference sequence). Trimming removed 5 bases at V and 6 bases at J, with 20 bases between. This CDR3 is built from 15 residues. The CDR3 sequence: CASSLGARSATEQYF. CDR3 nucleotide sequence: TGTGCCAGTAGTCTAGGGGCTAGATCTGCTACCGAGCAGTACTTC.

V gene TRBV13 combines with J gene TRBJ2-5; perhaps TRBD2 as D (6 bases). CDR3 length: 14 amino acids. Germline loops: CDR1 PRHDT, CDR2 FYEKMQ (reference sequence). Trimming cost V 0 bases and J 5 bases, with 10 bases left between them. The CDR3 coding sequence is TGTGCCAGCAGCTTAGGACTAGCCGCGGAGACCCAGTACTTC. This translates into CASSLGLAAETQYF.

The chain joins TRBV9 to TRBJ2-1; 7 positions agree with TRBD1. V gave up 4 bases and J gave up 8 bases; unmatched junction bases: 15. Per germline, CDR1 SGDLS and CDR2 YYNGEE. CDR3 length: 16 amino acids. The CDR3 spells CASSPTAQGFGDEQFF. As DNA, the CDR3 is TGTGCCAGCAGCCCCACAGCACAGGGGTTTGGGGATGAGCAGTTCTTC.

V is TRBV4-1 and J is TRBJ2-7; TRBD2 aligns across 9 bases. This CDR3 region has 16 residues. V lost 0 bases to trimming and J lost 4 bases; unmatched junction nucleotides: 7. Germline CDR1 and CDR2: MGHRA and YSYEKL. The CDR3 is CASSQDDGLALYEQYF. In DNA form, the CDR3 reads TGCGCCAGCAGCCAAGATGATGGACTAGCGTTATACGAGCAGTACTTC.

V gene TRBV4-1 combines with J gene TRBJ2-7; D is ambiguous. This CDR3 has 15 amino acids. The V gene's germline CDR1 is MGHRA and CDR2 YSYEKL. Trimming left V 1 base short and J 0 bases short, with 10 bases between. The CDR3: CASSQVFIPSYEQYF. The CDR3 DNA sequence: TGCGCCAGCAGCCAAGTCTTCATCCCCTCCTACGAGCAGTACTTC.

The chain links TRBV4-1 to TRBJ1-1; no clear D. The length of the CDR3 is 13 residues. Germline lookup yields CDR1 MGHRA and CDR2 YSYEKL. V dropped 3 bases and J dropped 8 bases, with 13 bases sitting between them. The CDR3 loop is CASSQRRQDEAFF. The CDR3 nucleotides read TGCGCCAGCAGCCAGAGGAGGCAGGACGAAGCTTTCTTT.

The J gene is TRBJ1-1, the V gene TRBV27; D uncertain. From germline, CDR1 is MNHEY and CDR2 SMNVEV (reference sequence). The ends were cut back, 0 bases at V and 0 bases at J, with 11 bases in the middle. The CDR3 is 16 residues long. CDR3: CASSLSRNTMNTEAFF. CDR3 nucleotide sequence: TGTGCCAGCAGTTTATCCAGAAATACGATGAACACTGAAGCTTTCTTT.

The CDR3 DNA follows: TGTGCCAGCAGTCACCTATCAGTTGGGGCTAGCGGACTATACAATGAGCAGTTCTTC. This translates into CASSHLSVGASGLYNEQFF. The chain links TRBV27 to TRBJ2-1; 7 bases map to TRBD2. The CDR3 totals 19 residues. Germline-derived CDR1 and CDR2 are MNHEY and SMNVEV (reference sequence). V lost 5 bases, J lost 4 bases, and 20 bases stayed unmatched.

This chain connects TRBV4-1 to TRBJ2-3; D is unclear. Trimming removed 0 bases at V and 3 bases at J, with 19 bases between. The CDR3 sequence is 18 residues long. The germline V gene encodes CDR1 MGHRA and CDR2 YSYEKL. CDR3 coding DNA: TGCGCCAGCAGCCAAGATCCTTCACCTACCCCAGGTACAGATACGCAGTATTTT. Translated: CASSQDPSPTPGTDTQYF.

This clone appeared once. The CDR3 DNA reads TGCGCCAGCAGCCAAAGACTAGCGGACCTCTACGAGCAGTACTTC. This sequence encodes CASSQRLADLYEQYF. This chain links TRBV4-1 with TRBJ2-7; TRBD2 aligns across 9 bases. Germline V CDR1 and CDR2: MGHRA, YSYEKL. The CDR3 spans 15 residues. V was pared by 2 bases and J by 3 bases, with 5 bases of the junction left unmatched.

The rearrangement joins TRBV4-2 to TRBJ2-5; 10 bases map to TRBD2. The better agreement between TRBJ2-7 and the DNA end casts doubt on the J call. Germline-derived CDR1 and CDR2 are LGHNA and YNFKEQ. CDR3 length: 17 residues. The CDR3 here is CASSQVPPTSGISEQYF. CDR3 in DNA: TGTGCCAGCAGCCAAGTCCCCCCCACTAGCGGGATCTCCGAGCAGTACTTC.

The V and J genes are TRBV28 and TRBJ2-3, with D unresolved. V was cut by 3 bases and J by 4 bases, with 8 bases left in between. The CDR3 spans 13 residues. Germline-derived CDR1 and CDR2 are MDHEN and SYDVKM. For the CDR3, the DNA is TGTGCCAGCAGTTTTTCCTTGGCAGATACGCAGTATTTT. Amino acid sequence: CASSFSLADTQYF.

This clone was recorded a few times. The chain carries TRBV30 and TRBJ1-1, with D unresolved. The germline V and J ends were trimmed by 3 bases and 5 bases, with 10 bases remaining between them. CDR1 is GTSNPN, CDR2 SVGIG, per germline (reference sequence). This CDR3 comprises 12 residues. In nucleotides, the CDR3 is TGTGCCTGGAGCCGCGATAGGACTGAAGCTTTCTTT. Translation gives CAWSRDRTEAFF.

V gene TRBV18 combines with J gene TRBJ2-7; TRBD1 aligns across 9 bases. V shed 3 bases and J 4 bases; nucleotides not matched to a gene: 10. The CDR3 loop spans 16 amino acids. Germline V gene data show CDR1 as KGHSH and CDR2 as LQKENI. The CDR3 bases are TGTGCCAGCTCACCTCCCTACCAGACAGGGGGATACGAGCAGTACTTC. This encodes CASSPPYQTGGYEQYF.

The chain couples TRBV5-6 to TRBJ1-1, with D unresolved. Germline V gene data show CDR1 as SGHDT and CDR2 as YYEEEE. The CDR3 loop spans 13 amino acids. The V end lost 3 bases, the J end lost 1 base, and 7 bases lay between the germline ends. CDR3 region: CASSSLWNTEAFF. The CDR3 coding sequence is TGTGCCAGCAGCTCACTATGGAACACTGAAGCTTTCTTT.

The J gene is TRBJ2-1, the V gene TRBV27, with D possibly called TRBD1 or TRBD2 (5 bases each). V was clipped by 8 bases and J by 3 bases, with 20 bases between them. This CDR3 is 16 amino acids long. The germline V gene has CDR1 MNHEY and CDR2 SMNVEV (reference sequence). Here the CDR3 DNA reads TGTGCCAGCGCACTACCCAGGGAGCCGATCTACAATGAGCAGTTCTTC. Protein product: CASALPREPIYNEQFF.

The V call is TRBV7-6, the J call TRBJ2-7, with 9 positions matching TRBD1. CDR1 and CDR2 from the germline V gene are SGHVS and FNYEAQ. J lost 3 bases, V lost 5 bases, and 8 bases had no gene match. The CDR3 sequence is 15 residues long. In DNA form, the CDR3 reads TGTGCCAGCAGCCCGCCCCCGGGACAGGGCTACGAGCAGTACTTC. Translated, it gives CASSPPPGQGYEQYF.

This chain links TRBV7-2 with TRBJ1-2; 7 nucleotides align to TRBD1. The germline gives CDR1 SGHTA, CDR2 FQGNSA. The V gene end was trimmed by 6 bases and the J gene end by 8 bases; junction bases not matched to a gene: 12. The CDR3 contains 14 residues. CDR3 sequence reads: CASSTTGNPLGYTF. CDR3 sequence (DNA): TGTGCCAGCAGTACGACAGGGAACCCCTTGGGCTACACCTTC. The full variable domain, its missing parts supplied by reference TRBV7-2 and TRBJ1-2, is GAGVSQSPSNKVTEKGKDVELRCDPISGHTALYWYRQSLGQGLEFLIYFQGNSAPDKSGLPSDRFSAERTGGSVSTLTIQRTQQEDSAVYLCASSTTGNPLGYTFGSGTRLTVV.